This note documents a single T cell receptor beta chain sequence. Original processing notes: For nucleated cells, counts were estimated from reference gene primer amplification. The assay was immunoSEQ multiplex PCR, and TCRdb's table has in-frame clones only and misses some. V and J calls and clone size follow that table, whereas D and trimming were derived from the DNA. The sample lists about 120,000 clones, 88% occurring once. The CDR3 sequence is 16 residues long. CDR1 SGDLS and CDR2 YYNGEE come from the germline V gene. J gave up 7 bases and V 0 bases, and 10 bases lay outside the gene matches. These data belong to a study of blood T cell repertoires in COVID-19.

J is TRBJ1-5 and V is TRBV9; 7 bases agree with TRBD1. What was sequenced was peripheral blood. This receptor was taken from a human donor in a cohort sampled during active COVID-19. CDR3 nucleotide sequence: TGTGCCAGCAGCGTAGATAATCCCGGGACAGACCAGCCCCAGCATTTT. This sequence encodes CASSVDNPGTDQPQHF.